This T cell receptor beta chain was sequenced in a study of CD8+CD57+ T cells in acquired aplastic anemia. Remarks on this clonotype: Its antigen remains unidentified.

Study-wide results and limits: Controls did not differ significantly from patients in CD8+ Simpson's diversity. There were over 25 CD8+ CDR3 sequences that occurred in both patients and controls.

Using genomic DNA as the template, TCR beta VDJ and CDR3 profiling was carried out. TCRdb reprocessed the reads with MiXCR, giving one entry per CDR3 protein. Among around 250,000 distinct CDR3 sequences listed, approximately 86% were seen once. The authors sequenced patients whose flow cytometry had shown CD8+CD57+ cell expansion. The CDR3 length is 18 residues. Germline-derived CDR1 and CDR2 are SGHDN and FVKESK. V lost 2 bases to trimming and J lost 3 bases; unmatched junction nucleotides: 15. This sequence originates from a human donor with aplastic anemia. Sequences were obtained from sorted CD4+, CD8+, or CD8+CD57+ T cells (not recorded which) from PBMCs. The chain has TRBV14 and TRBJ2-7; 8 nucleotides align to TRBD2. The CDR3 region has the DNA TGTGCCAGCAGCCAACCGGGCAAGGTAGCGGGAAGGGACTACGAGCAGTACTTC. This codes for CASSQPGKVAGRDYEQYF.